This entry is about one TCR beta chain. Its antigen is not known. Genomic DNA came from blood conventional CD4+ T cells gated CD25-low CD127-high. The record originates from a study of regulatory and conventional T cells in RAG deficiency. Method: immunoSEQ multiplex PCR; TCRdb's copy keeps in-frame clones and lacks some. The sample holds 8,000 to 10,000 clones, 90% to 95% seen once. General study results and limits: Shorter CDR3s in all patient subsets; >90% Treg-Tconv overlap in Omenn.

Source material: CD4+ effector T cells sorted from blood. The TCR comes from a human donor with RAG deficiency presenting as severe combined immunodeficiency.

The CDR3 coding sequence is TGTGCCAGCAGTTCCGGGACAGGGGGAGAGACCCAGTACTTC. Protein: CASSSGTGGETQYF. The V and J genes are TRBV7-7 and TRBJ2-5; 11 nucleotides align to TRBD1. The germline CDR1 and CDR2 sequences are SSHAT and FNYEAQ (reference sequence). The V gene end was trimmed by 6 bases and the J gene end by 4 bases; junction bases not matched to a gene: 4. CDR3 size: 14 residues.